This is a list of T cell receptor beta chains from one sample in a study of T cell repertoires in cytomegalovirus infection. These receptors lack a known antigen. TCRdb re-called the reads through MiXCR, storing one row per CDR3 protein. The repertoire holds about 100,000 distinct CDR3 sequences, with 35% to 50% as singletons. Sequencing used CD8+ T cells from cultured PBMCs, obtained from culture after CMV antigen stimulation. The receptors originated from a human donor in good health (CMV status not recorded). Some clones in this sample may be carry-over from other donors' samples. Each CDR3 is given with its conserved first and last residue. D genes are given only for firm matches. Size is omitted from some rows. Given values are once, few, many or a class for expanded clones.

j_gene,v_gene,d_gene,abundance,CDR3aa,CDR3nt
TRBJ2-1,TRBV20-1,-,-,CSAVDQRPNEQFF,TGCAGTGCTGTGGACCAGAGGCCTAATGAGCAGTTCTTC
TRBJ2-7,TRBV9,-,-,CASSVEEDGYEQYF,TGTGCCAGCAGCGTAGAAGAGGATGGGTACGAGCAGTACTTC
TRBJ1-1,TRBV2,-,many,CASSEALRRTEDGEAFF,TGTGCCAGCAGTGAAGCCCTCCGGAGGACAGAGGACGGTGAAGCTTTCTTT
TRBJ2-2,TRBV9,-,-,CASSVDGSSGGELFF,TGTGCCAGCAGCGTAGACGGTTCCTCTGGCGGGGAGCTGTTTTTT
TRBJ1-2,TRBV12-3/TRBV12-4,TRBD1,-,CASSLGPGGDGYTF,TGTGCCAGCAGTTTAGGGCCAGGGGGTGATGGCTACACCTTC
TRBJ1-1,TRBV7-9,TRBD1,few,CASSSTLTGVDTEAFF,TGTGCCAGCAGCTCGACCCTGACAGGGGTCGACACTGAAGCTTTCTTT
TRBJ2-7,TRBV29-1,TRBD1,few,CSVVGTGISYEQYF,TGCAGCGTTGTGGGGACAGGGATCTCCTACGAGCAGTACTTC
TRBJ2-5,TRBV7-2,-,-,CASSLADRIQETQYF,TGTGCCAGCAGCTTAGCAGACAGGATCCAAGAGACCCAGTACTTC
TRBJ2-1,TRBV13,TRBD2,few,CASSLSGTSVGNEQFF,TGTGCCAGCAGTCTCTCCGGGACTAGCGTCGGCAATGAGCAGTTCTTC
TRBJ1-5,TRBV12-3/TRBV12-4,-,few,CASSPSLSNQPQHF,TGTGCCAGCAGTCCGAGTCTTAGCAATCAGCCCCAGCATTTT
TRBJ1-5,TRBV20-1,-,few,CSARDGPRISNQPQHF,TGCAGTGCTAGAGATGGGCCCAGGATCAGCAATCAGCCCCAGCATTTT
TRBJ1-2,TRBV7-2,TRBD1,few,CASSLEGTGHNYGYTF,TGTGCCAGCAGCTTAGAAGGGACAGGGCATAACTATGGCTACACCTTC
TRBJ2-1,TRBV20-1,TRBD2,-,CSAPNFLAGGLSEQFF,TGCAGTGCCCCGAACTTCCTAGCGGGGGGGCTCAGTGAGCAGTTCTTC
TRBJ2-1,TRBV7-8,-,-,CASSPLEVSILYNEQFF,TGTGCCAGCAGCCCCCTCGAGGTCTCGATCTTATACAATGAGCAGTTCTTC
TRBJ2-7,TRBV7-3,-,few,CASSTTETYEQYF,TGTGCCAGCAGCACGACAGAAACCTACGAGCAGTACTTC
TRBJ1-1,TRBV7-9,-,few,CASSPPDRDTEAFF,TGTGCCAGCAGCCCCCCCGACAGAGACACTGAAGCTTTCTTT
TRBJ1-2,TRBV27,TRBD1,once,CASSLSRRTGGGDGYTF,TGTGCCAGCAGTTTATCGCGGCGGACAGGGGGCGGGGATGGCTACACCTTC
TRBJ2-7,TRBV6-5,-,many,CASSYGARPQGYEQYF,TGTGCCAGCAGTTACGGCGCCCGGCCCCAGGGCTACGAGCAGTACTTC
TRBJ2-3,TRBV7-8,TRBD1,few,CASSQGQGSTDTQYF,TGTGCCAGCAGCCAAGGACAGGGCAGCACAGATACGCAGTATTTT
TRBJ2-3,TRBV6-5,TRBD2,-,CASRVGLAGGTDTQYF,TGTGCCAGCAGGGTGGGGCTAGCGGGGGGCACAGATACGCAGTATTTT
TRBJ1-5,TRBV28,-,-,CASSLMGGSNQPQHF,TGTGCCAGCAGTTTAATGGGAGGCAGCAATCAGCCCCAGCATTTT
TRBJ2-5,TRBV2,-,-,CASSELGLETQYF,TGTGCCAGCAGTGAATTGGGGCTTGAGACCCAGTACTTC
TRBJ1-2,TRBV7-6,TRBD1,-,CASSLVDGGTGNGYTF,TGTGCCAGCAGCTTAGTCGACGGCGGGACAGGGAATGGCTACACCTTC
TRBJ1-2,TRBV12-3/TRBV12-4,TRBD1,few,CASSPEGAHGYGYTF,TGTGCCAGCAGTCCCGAGGGGGCCCATGGTTATGGCTACACCTTC
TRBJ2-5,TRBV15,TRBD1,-,CATSRARDRISETQYF,TGTGCCACCAGCAGAGCCCGGGACAGGATTTCAGAGACCCAGTACTTC
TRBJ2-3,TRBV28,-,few,CASNQWGLSGWYF,TGTGCCAGCAACCAATGGGGACTCTCCGGTTGGTATTTT
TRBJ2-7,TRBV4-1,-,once,CASSQDSGLYSSYEQYF,TGCGCCAGCAGCCAAGATTCGGGGCTCTATTCCTCCTACGAGCAGTACTTC
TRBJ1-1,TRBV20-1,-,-,CSARDSPPGIWNTEAFF,TGCAGTGCTAGAGACTCCCCGCCAGGGATTTGGAACACTGAAGCTTTCTTT
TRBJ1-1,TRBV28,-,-,CASSNPDTEAFF,TGTGCCAGCAGTAACCCCGACACTGAAGCTTTCTTT
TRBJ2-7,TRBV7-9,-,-,CASSSGTPYEQYF,TGTGCCAGCAGCTCGGGGACACCGTACGAGCAGTACTTC
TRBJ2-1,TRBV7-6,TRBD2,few,CASSRRTSGGLNEQFF,TGTGCCAGCAGCCGACGGACTAGCGGGGGACTAAATGAGCAGTTCTTC
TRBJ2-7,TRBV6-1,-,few,CASSTEGYEQYF,TGTGCCAGCTCGACAGAGGGCTACGAGCAGTACTTC
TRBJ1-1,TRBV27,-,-,CASSSKWGEAFF,TGTGCCAGCAGTTCCAAGTGGGGTGAAGCTTTCTTT
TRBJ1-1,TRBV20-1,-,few,CSARSRMNTEAFF,TGCAGTGCTAGGTCCCGGATGAACACTGAAGCTTTCTTT
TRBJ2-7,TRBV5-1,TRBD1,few,CASSSISGGPMSYEQYF,TGCGCCAGCAGCTCAATTTCAGGGGGCCCAATGTCCTACGAGCAGTACTTC
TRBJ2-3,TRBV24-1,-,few,CATSDPRQSGDTQYF,TGTGCCACCAGTGATCCAAGACAGTCAGGAGATACGCAGTATTTT
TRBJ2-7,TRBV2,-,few,CASSGDSYSYEQYF,TGTGCCAGCAGTGGGGACTCCTACTCCTACGAGCAGTACTTC
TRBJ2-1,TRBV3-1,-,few,CASSRGVYNEQFF,TGTGCCAGCAGCCGCGGGGTTTACAATGAGCAGTTCTTC
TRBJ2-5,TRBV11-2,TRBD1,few,CASSRKGQIQEETQYF,TGTGCCAGCAGCCGAAAGGGACAGATACAGGAAGAGACCCAGTACTTC
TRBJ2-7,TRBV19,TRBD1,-,CASSGMTGYNEQYF,TGTGCCAGTAGCGGGATGACAGGGTACAACGAGCAGTACTTC
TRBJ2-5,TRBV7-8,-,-,CASVNSGLEAETQYF,TGTGCCAGTGTAAATTCGGGACTCGAAGCGGAGACCCAGTACTTC
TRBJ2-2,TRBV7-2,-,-,CASSFVWGAGRELFF,TGTGCCAGCAGCTTCGTGTGGGGGGCCGGCAGGGAGCTGTTTTTT
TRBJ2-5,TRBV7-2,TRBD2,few,CASSSGTPETQYF,TGTGCCAGCAGCAGCGGGACTCCAGAGACCCAGTACTTC
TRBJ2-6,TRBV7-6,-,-,CASTLTGGRSGANVLTF,TGTGCCAGCACCCTGACAGGAGGACGCTCTGGGGCCAACGTCCTGACTTTC
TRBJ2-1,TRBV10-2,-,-,CASSPDMVGDEQFF,TGCGCCAGCAGTCCTGACATGGTGGGCGATGAGCAGTTCTTC
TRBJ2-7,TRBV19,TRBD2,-,CASTEAGGGYEQYF,TGTGCCAGTACCGAGGCGGGGGGCGGCTACGAGCAGTACTTC
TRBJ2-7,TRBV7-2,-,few,CASSLSGHWSSYEQYF,TGTGCCAGCAGCTTATCGGGACATTGGAGCTCCTACGAGCAGTACTTC
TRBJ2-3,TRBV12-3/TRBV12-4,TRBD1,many,CASSLAPGTGGTDTQYF,TGTGCCAGCAGTTTAGCGCCCGGGACAGGGGGCACAGATACGCAGTATTTT
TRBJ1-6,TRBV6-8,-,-,CASTITGLLNSPLHF,TGTGCCAGCACCATTACGGGACTCCTTAATTCACCCCTCCACTTT
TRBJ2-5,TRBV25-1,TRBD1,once,CASSLLLTGGGETQYF,TGTGCCAGCAGTCTCCTGCTGACAGGGGGCGGAGAGACCCAGTACTTC